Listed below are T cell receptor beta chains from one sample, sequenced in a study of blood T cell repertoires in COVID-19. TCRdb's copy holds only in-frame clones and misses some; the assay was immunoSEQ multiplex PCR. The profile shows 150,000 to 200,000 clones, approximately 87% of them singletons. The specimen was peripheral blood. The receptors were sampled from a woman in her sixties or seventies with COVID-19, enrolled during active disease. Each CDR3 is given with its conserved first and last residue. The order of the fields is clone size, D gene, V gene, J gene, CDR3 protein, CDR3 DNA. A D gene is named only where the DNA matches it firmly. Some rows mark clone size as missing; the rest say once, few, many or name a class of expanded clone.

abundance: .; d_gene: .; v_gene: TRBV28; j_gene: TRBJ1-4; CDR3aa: CASSSGGQGGEKLFF; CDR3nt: TGTGCCAGCAGTTCCGGGGGTCAGGGCGGTGAAAAACTGTTTTTT
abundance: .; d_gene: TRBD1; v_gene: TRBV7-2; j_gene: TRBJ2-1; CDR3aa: CASSQTGQVDNEQFF; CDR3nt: TGTGCCAGCAGCCAGACGGGACAGGTCGACAATGAGCAGTTCTTC
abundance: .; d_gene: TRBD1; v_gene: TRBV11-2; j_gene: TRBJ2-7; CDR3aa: CASSRWTGGIEQYF; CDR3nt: TGTGCCAGCAGCCGCTGGACAGGGGGCATCGAGCAGTACTTC
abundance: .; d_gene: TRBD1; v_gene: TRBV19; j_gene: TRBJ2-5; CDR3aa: CASSLLTGGGRETQYF; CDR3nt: TGTGCCAGTAGTCTTTTAACAGGGGGCGGAAGGGAGACCCAGTACTTC
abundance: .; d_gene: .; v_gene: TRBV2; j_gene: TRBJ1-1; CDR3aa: CASTQGWEGEAFF; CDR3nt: TGTGCCAGCACCCAGGGATGGGAGGGTGAAGCTTTCTTT
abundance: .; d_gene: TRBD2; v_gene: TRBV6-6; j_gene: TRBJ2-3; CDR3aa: CASTRYTSGTDTQYF; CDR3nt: TGTGCCAGCACCCGATATACTAGCGGCACAGATACGCAGTATTTT
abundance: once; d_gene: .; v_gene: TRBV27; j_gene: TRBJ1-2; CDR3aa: CASSTVKGSTNYGYTF; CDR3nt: TGTGCCAGCAGCACTGTAAAGGGGTCTACCAACTATGGCTACACCTTC
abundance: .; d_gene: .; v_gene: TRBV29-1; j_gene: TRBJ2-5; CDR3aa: CSVSPLDPVTQYF; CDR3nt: TGCAGCGTTTCCCCCCTAGATCCGGTGACCCAGTACTTC
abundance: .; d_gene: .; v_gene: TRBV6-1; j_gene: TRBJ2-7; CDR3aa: CASSEAPGYYEQYF; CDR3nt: TGTGCCAGCAGTGAAGCGCCCGGGTACTACGAGCAGTACTTC
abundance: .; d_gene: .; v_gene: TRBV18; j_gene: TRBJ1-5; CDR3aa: CASSTGVRDQPQHF; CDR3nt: TGTGCCAGCTCAACCGGGGTTAGAGATCAGCCCCAGCATTTT
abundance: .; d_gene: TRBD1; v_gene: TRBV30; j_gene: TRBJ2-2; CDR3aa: CAWEGTGGPGELFF; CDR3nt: TGTGCCTGGGAAGGGACAGGGGGCCCCGGGGAGCTGTTTTTT
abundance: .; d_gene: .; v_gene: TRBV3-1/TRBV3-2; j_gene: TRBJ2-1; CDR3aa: CASSLAGDEQFF; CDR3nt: TGTGCCAGCAGCCTCGCAGGCGATGAGCAGTTCTTC
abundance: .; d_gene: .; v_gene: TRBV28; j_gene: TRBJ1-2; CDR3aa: CASTLWGRVDLSYGYTF; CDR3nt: TGTGCCAGCACCCTCTGGGGCAGGGTCGATTTGAGCTATGGCTACACCTTC
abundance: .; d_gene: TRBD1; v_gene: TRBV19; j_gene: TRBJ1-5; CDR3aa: CASSILPRTGNIHQPQHF; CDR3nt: TGTGCCAGTAGTATTTTACCGCGGACAGGGAACATCCATCAGCCCCAGCATTTT
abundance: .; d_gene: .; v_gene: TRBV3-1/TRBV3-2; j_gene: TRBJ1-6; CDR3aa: CASSQDSGSPLHF; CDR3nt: TGTGCCAGCAGCCAAGATTCGGGTTCACCCCTCCACTTT
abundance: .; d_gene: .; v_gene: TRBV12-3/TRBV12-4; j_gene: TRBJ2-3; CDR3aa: CASSFRAADTQYF; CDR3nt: TGTGCCAGCAGTTTCAGGGCGGCAGATACGCAGTATTTT
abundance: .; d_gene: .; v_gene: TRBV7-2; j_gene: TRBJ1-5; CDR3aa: CASSLAAYSNQPQHF; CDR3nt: TGTGCCAGCAGCTTGGCGGCTTATAGCAATCAGCCCCAGCATTTT
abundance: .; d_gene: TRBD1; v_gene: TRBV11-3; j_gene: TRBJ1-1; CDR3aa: CASSWGQGNTEAFF; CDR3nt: TGTGCCAGCAGCTGGGGACAGGGGAACACTGAAGCTTTCTTT
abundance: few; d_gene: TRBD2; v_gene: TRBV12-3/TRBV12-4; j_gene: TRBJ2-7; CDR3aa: CASKRGSYEQYF; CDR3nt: TGTGCCAGCAAGCGGGGTTCCTACGAGCAGTACTTC
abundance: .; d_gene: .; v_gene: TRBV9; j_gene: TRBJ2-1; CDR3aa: CASSPHGRGNSYNEQFF; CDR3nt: TGTGCCAGCAGCCCCCACGGAAGGGGGAACTCCTACAATGAGCAGTTCTTC
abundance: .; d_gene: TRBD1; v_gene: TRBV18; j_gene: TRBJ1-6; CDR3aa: CASSPGTAPLHF; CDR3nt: TGTGCCAGCTCACCAGGGACAGCACCCCTCCACTTT
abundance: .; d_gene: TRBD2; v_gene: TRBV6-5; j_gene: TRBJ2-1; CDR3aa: CASSRSGGSYNEQFF; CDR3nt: TGTGCCAGCAGTCGCTCGGGGGGATCTTACAATGAGCAGTTCTTC
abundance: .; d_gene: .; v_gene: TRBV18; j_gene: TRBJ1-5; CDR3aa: CASSPGQENQPQHF; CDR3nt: TGTGCCAGCTCACCAGGTCAGGAAAATCAGCCCCAGCATTTT
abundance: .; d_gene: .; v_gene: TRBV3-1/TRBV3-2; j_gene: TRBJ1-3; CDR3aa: CASSQQGEGNTIYF; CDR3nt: TGTGCCAGCAGCCAACAAGGGGAAGGAAACACCATATATTTT
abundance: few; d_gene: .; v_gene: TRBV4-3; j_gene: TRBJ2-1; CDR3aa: CASSQDTGRTGQFF; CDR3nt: TGCGCCAGCAGCCAAGATACCGGGAGAACTGGGCAGTTCTTC
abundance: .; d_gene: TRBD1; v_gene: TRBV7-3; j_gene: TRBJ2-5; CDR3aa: CASSPRGPGETQYF; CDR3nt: TGTGCCAGCAGCCCCAGGGGGCCCGGGGAGACCCAGTACTTC
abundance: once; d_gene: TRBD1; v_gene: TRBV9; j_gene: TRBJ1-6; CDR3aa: CASSKGQGQNSPLHF; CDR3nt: TGTGCCAGCAGCAAAGGACAGGGACAGAATTCACCCCTCCACTTT
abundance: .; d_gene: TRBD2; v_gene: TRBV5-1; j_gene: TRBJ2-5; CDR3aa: CASSWTSRPEETQYF; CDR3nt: TGCGCCAGCAGCTGGACTAGCAGGCCAGAAGAGACCCAGTACTTC
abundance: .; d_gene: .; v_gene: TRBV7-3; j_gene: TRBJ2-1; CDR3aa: CASSLTSNEQFF; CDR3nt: TGTGCCAGCAGCTTAACTAGCAATGAGCAGTTCTTC
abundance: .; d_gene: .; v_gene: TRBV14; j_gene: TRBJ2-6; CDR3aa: CASSLRGGANVLTF; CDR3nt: TGTGCCAGCAGCCTTAGGGGGGGCGCCAACGTCCTGACTTTC
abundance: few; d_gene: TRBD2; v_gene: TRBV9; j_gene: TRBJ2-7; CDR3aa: CASSPRTSGYEQYF; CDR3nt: TGTGCCAGCAGCCCGAGGACTAGCGGGTACGAGCAGTACTTC
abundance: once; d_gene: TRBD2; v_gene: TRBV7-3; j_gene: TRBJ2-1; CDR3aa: CASSLTGTSGFDEQFF; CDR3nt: TGTGCCAGCAGCTTAACCGGGACTAGCGGTTTTGATGAGCAGTTCTTC
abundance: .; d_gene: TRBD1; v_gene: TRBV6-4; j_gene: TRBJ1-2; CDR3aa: CASSIIDLGQGGYGYTF; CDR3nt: TGTGCCAGCAGTATTATCGACTTGGGACAGGGCGGCTATGGCTACACCTTC
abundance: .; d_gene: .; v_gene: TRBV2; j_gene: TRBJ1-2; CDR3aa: CASIIPGRYGYTF; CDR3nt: TGTGCCAGCATCATTCCCGGCAGGTATGGCTACACCTTC
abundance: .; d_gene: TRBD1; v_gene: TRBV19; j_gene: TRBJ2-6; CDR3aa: CASSPGTGVSGANVLTF; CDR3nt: TGTGCCAGTAGTCCAGGGACAGGGGTCTCTGGGGCCAACGTCCTGACTTTC
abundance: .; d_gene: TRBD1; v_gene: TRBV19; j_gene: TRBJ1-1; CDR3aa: CASSSGQAVGTEAFF; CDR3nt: TGTGCCAGTAGTTCGGGACAGGCCGTTGGTACTGAAGCTTTCTTT
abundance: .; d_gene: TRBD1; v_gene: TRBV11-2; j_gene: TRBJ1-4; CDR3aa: CASSSSWTGGTTNEKLFF; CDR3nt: TGTGCCAGCAGCTCGAGTTGGACAGGGGGTACAACTAATGAAAAACTGTTTTTT
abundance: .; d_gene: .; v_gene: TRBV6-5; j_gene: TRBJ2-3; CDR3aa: CASSTTGADTQYF; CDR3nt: TGTGCCAGCTCAACGACGGGGGCAGATACGCAGTATTTT